Below, one T cell receptor (beta chain) is given with its context. Its antigen remains undetermined. The sample holds no much larger clone one base away, and base qualities are not on file. These data belong to a study of blood T cell repertoires in COVID-19 (TCRdb year 2020). Some background on the complete study: The collaborator samples originated in the United States, Italy and Spain and spanned the acute and convalescent phases of COVID-19. The prospective study material was composed of cDNA or gDNA derived from T cells, B-cell-depleted T cells, or PBMCs. Subjects who had been exposed to COVID-19, were actively infected with it, or had recovered from it provided the deeply sampled blood TCRbeta repertoires that made up the dataset. The repertoires were made available in a free public database intended to serve as a resource for research on the immune response to SARS-CoV-2. The samples were drawn from the first 160 participants of the ongoing ImmuneRACE study and from 1,254 subjects provided by 6 global collaborators. Nearly every sample came with metadata listing a de-identified subject ID, COVID-19 status, age in years and sex. Where available, HLA class I and class II types were obtained from metadata supplied by the sample provider rather than from assay-based typing. On the study overall, not on this receptor specifically: The quantity of clinical and demographic metadata differed by source and by participant and was supplied without curation.

TCRbeta CDR3 regions were amplified from genomic DNA by means of the immunoSEQ Assay, a bias-controlled multiplex PCR. The source study handled its data this way. Within the assay, amplification of reference gene primers was used to estimate how many nucleated cells each sample contained. Sequence reads were collapsed and filtered to measure the absolute abundance of every unique TCRbeta CDR3 rearrangement. For each sample, productive Simpson clonality was calculated as the square root of Simpson's diversity index over productive rearrangements. What TCRdb holds here is the immuneACCESS table cut down to in-frame rearrangements. Part of the clones is not present; checked against another copy, under half of the missing clones reflect an unresolved V gene, and the others are unexplained. V and J calls and clone size are copied from that table; D and trimming were computed from the DNA. In this sample the table shows 300,000 to 450,000 clones, about 90% of which occur a single time. Clones ranked in the top ten supply approximately 1% of the sample.

Participants in the prospective study were enrolled through a virtual design, were aged roughly 18 to 100 years, and lived in under 25 United States geographic areas. In the prospective study, cohorts were assigned on the basis of participant-reported clinical history obtained from a screening survey and a study questionnaire. Recovered participants in ImmuneRACE Cohort 3 were defined as having two consecutive negative NP/OP PCR tests, clearance from a healthcare professional, or resolution of symptoms. Mobile phlebotomists in the prospective study collected whole blood, serum and a nasopharyngeal or oropharyngeal swab from every participant. Over a 2-month period, participants in the prospective study had the option of providing additional blood draws and questionnaires. Before DNA extraction, prospective study blood samples were shipped either frozen or at room temperature. The receptor's source is a woman aged 30 to 39 who had recovered from COVID-19. Material for sequencing was PBMCs or T cells enriched from blood (not recorded which).

The nucleotide sequence is given as TGCGCCAGCAGTGAGTCGGGGAGAACCGGGGAGCTGTTTTTT. This yields the protein CASSESGRTGELFF. Recombination linked TRBV10-1 to TRBJ2-2, and perhaps TRBD2 as D gene, on 5 matching bases. The trim is 0 bases for V and 5 bases for J, with a gap of 7 bases between the germline ends. Taken from the germline V gene (reference sequence), the CDR1 and CDR2 loops are WNHNN and SYGVQD. The cysteine opens and the phenylalanine closes a CDR3 of 14 amino acids. The only DNA kept is the CDR3, 42 bases in frame from the first base.